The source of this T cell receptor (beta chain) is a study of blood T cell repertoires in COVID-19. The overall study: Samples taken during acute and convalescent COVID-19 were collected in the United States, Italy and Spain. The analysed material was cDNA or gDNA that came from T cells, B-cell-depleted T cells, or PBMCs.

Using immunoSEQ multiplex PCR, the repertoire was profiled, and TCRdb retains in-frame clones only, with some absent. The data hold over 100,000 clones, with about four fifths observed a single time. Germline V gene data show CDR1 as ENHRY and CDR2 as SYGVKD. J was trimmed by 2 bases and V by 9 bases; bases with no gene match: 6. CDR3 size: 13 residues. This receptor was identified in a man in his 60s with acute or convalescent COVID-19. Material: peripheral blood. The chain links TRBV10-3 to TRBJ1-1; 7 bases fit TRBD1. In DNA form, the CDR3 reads TGTGCCATGAGGGGGCCCCTAAACACTGAAGCTTTCTTT. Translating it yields CAMRGPLNTEAFF.